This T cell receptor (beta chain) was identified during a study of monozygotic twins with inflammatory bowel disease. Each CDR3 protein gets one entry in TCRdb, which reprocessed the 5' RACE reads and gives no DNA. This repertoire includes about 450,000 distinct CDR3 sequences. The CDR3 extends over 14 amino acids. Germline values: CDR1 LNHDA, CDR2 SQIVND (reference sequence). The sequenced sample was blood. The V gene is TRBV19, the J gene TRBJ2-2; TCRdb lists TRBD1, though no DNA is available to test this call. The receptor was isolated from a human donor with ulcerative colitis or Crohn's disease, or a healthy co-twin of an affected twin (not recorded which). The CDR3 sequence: CASKGEGITGELFF.